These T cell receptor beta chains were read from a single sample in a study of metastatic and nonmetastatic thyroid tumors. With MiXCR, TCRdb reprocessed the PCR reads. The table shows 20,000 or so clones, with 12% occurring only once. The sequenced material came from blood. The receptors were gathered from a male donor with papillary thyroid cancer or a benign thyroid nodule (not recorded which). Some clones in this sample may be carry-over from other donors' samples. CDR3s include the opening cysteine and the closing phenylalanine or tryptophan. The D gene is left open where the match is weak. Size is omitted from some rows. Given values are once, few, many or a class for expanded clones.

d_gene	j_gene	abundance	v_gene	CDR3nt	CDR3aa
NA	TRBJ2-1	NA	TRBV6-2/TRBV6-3	TGTGCCAGCAGTTACTCGAAGCTTAGGACTATCTGGAGGGCCAGGAATGAGCAGTTCTTC	CASSYSKLRTIWRARNEQFF
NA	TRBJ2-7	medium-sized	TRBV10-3	TGTGCCATCAAAAAGGACGCCACCTACGAGCAGTACTTC	CAIKKDATYEQYF
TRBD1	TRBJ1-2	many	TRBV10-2	TGCGCCAGCAGCGCTTCCGGACAGGGCTATGGCTACACCTTC	CASSASGQGYGYTF
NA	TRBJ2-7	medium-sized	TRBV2	TGTGCCAGCAGTCTGGACGGAGGGGGCTACGAGCAGTACTTC	CASSLDGGGYEQYF
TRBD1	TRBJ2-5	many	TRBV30	TGTGCCTGGTATCCGACAGGGGGCAAGACCCAGTACTTC	CAWYPTGGKTQYF
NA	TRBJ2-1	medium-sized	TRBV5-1	TGCGCCAGCAGCTTGGTCCAGATGAACAATGAGCAGTTCTTC	CASSLVQMNNEQFF
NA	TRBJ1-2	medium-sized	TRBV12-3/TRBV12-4	TGTGCCAGCGGACGTCCCAAACGAGAGGGTGGCTACACCTTC	CASGRPKREGGYTF
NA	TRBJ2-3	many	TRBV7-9	TGTGCCAGCAGCTTAGTTGAGGCTAGCGATAATACGCAGTATTTT	CASSLVEASDNTQYF
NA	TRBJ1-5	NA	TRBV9	TGTGCCAGCCACTTGGGGGGCATAGGCAATCAGCCCCAGCATTTT	CASHLGGIGNQPQHF
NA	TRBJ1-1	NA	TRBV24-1	TGTGCCACCAGTACGCCCCAGGACAGTCCCTTGGACACTGAAGCTTTCTTT	CATSTPQDSPLDTEAFF
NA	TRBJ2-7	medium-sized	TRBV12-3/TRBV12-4	TGTGCCAGCAGTTTAGATACAGGGACCTACTCCTACGAGCAGTACTTC	CASSLDTGTYSYEQYF
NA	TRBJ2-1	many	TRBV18	TGTGCCAGCTCCCAGGAAATCAATGAGCAGTTCTTC	CASSQEINEQFF
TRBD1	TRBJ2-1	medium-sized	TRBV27	TGTGCCAGCAGTTTAACACCAACACAGGGGACGGAGCAGTTCTTC	CASSLTPTQGTEQFF
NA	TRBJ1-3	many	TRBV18	TGTGCCAGCTCCCAGTTTTTGGGGACCGACTATTCCTCTGGAAACACCATATATTTT	CASSQFLGTDYSSGNTIYF
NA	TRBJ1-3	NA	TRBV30	TGTGCCTGGGACGGATATGGAAACACCATATATTTT	CAWDGYGNTIYF
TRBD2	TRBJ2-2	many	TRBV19	TGTGCCAGTAGTAAAAAGCGGGAGAATGCCGGGGAGCTGTTTTTT	CASSKKRENAGELFF
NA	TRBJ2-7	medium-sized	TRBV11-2	TGTGCCAGCGGCCGGGCAGGGGATGAGCAGTACTTC	CASGRAGDEQYF
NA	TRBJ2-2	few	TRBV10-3	TGTGCCACTGCCCAGGGGGGTAGCACCGGGGAGCTGTTTTTT	CATAQGGSTGELFF
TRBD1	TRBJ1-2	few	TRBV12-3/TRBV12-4	TGTGCCAGCAGTTTGGCCTTCGGACAGGATAACTATGGCTACACCTTC	CASSLAFGQDNYGYTF
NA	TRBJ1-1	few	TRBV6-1	TGTGCCAGCAGGATGGCTAGAGGGGGGAAGGCTGAAGCTTTCTTT	CASRMARGGKAEAFF
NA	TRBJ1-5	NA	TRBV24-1	TGTGCCACTACTGGGGGTGCCAATCAGCCCCAGCATTTT	CATTGGANQPQHF
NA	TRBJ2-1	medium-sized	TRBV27	TGTGCCAGCATCGCAATGGGCGGATACAATGAGCAGTTCTTC	CASIAMGGYNEQFF
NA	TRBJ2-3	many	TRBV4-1	TGCGCCAGCAGCCAAGACGAGGCGACTAGCACAGATACGCAGTATTTT	CASSQDEATSTDTQYF
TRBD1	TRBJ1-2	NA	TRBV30	TGTGCCTGGGGACGACAGGGGAGAATCTATGGCTACACCTTC	CAWGRQGRIYGYTF
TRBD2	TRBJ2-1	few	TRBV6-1	TGTGCCAGCAGTATGAGCGGGACTTCCTACAATGAGCAGTTCTTC	CASSMSGTSYNEQFF
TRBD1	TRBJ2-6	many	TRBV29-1	TGCAGCGTTGTGGGCCAGGGGGCGCTTGGGGCCAACGTCCTGACTTTC	CSVVGQGALGANVLTF
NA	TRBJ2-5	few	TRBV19	TGTGCCAGTAGTGCTGGGGTGGGACCTGAAGAGACCCAGTACTTC	CASSAGVGPEETQYF
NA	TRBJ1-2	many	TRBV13	TGTGCCAGCAGCTTAATGACAGACGACTATGGCTACACCTTC	CASSLMTDDYGYTF
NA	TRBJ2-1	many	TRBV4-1	TGCGCCAGCAGCCGGCTAGCGCGGAATTCCTACAATGAGCAGTTCTTC	CASSRLARNSYNEQFF
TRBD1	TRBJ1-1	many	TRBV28	TGTGCCAGCAACCTAAGACAGGGGACCACTGAAGCTTTCTTT	CASNLRQGTTEAFF
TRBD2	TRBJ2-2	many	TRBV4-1	TGCGCCAGCAGCCAAGAAAGGACTAGCGGGAGAAACACCGGGGAGCTGTTTTTT	CASSQERTSGRNTGELFF
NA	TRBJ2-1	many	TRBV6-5	TGTGCCAGCAGTTACTCGGGAGATGAGCAGTTCTTC	CASSYSGDEQFF
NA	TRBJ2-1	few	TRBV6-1	TGTTCCAGCAATAAGGGGGGAGGCGGCTACAATGAGCAGTTCTTC	CSSNKGGGGYNEQFF
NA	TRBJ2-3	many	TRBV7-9	TGTGCCAGCAGCTTAGGTGCGGGATCAGATACGCAGTATTTT	CASSLGAGSDTQYF
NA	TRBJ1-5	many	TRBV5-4	TGTGCCAGCAGCTTGGATAGCAATCAGCCCCAGCATTTT	CASSLDSNQPQHF
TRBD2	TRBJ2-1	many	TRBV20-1	TGCAGTGCTAGGAGCTGGACTAGCCACAATGAGCAGTTCTTC	CSARSWTSHNEQFF
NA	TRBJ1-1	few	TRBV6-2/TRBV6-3	TGTGCCAGCAGTTCCGGGAACACTGAAGCTTTCTTT	CASSSGNTEAFF
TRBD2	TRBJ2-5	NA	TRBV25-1	TGTGCCAGCAGTGGAGCTAGCGGTGGGGAGACCCAGTACTTC	CASSGASGGETQYF
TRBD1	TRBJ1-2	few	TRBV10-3	TGTGCCATCAGAGGACAGGGGGCGGAGGGAGGCTACACCTTC	CAIRGQGAEGGYTF
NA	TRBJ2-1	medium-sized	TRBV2	TGTGCCAGCAGTGAAATAGCGCCGTCCTACAATGAGCAGTTCTTC	CASSEIAPSYNEQFF
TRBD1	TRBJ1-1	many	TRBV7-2	TGTGCCAGCAGCTTATCGAACAGGGGGAGGATGAACACTGAAGCTTTCTTT	CASSLSNRGRMNTEAFF
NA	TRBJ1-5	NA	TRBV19	TGTGCCAGTAGTCCTCCGGGAGCCCGAGCCGATCAGCCCCAGCATTTT	CASSPPGARADQPQHF
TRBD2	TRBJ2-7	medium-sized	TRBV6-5	TGTGCCAGCAGTTACTCGAATCGGGGGGGCAACGAGCAGTACTTC	CASSYSNRGGNEQYF
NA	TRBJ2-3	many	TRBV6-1	TGTGCCAGCAAGGCAGCCCGCACAGATACGCAGTATTTT	CASKAARTDTQYF
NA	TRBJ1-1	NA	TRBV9	TGTGCCAGCAGCGTAGTTGGGGCCGGCACTGAAGCTTTCTTT	CASSVVGAGTEAFF
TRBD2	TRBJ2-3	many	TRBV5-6	TGTGCCAGCAGCTTGGCGGTCGGGGGGGGCTGGACAGATACGCAGTATTTT	CASSLAVGGGWTDTQYF
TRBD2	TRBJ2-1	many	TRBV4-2	TGTGCCAGCAGTCTAGCGGGAAACTCCTACAATGAGCAGTTCTTC	CASSLAGNSYNEQFF
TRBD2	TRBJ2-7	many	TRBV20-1	TGCAGTGCTAGAGTAGGGGCTAGCGGGAGCTACGAGCAGTACTTC	CSARVGASGSYEQYF
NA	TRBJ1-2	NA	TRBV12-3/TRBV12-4	TGTGCCAGCAGCCGGGGAGCGGGCTACACCTTC	CASSRGAGYTF
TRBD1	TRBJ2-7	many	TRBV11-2	TGTGCCAGCCAAGGGGCCGGACAGGGGACCTACGAGCAGTACTTC	CASQGAGQGTYEQYF
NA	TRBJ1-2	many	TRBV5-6	TGTGCCAGCAGCTTTAGCGGATATGGCTACACCTTC	CASSFSGYGYTF
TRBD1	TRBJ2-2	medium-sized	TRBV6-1	TGTGCCAGCAGAATCCCCGGGACAGGGAACACCGGGGAGCTGTTTTTT	CASRIPGTGNTGELFF
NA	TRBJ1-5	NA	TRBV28	TGTGCCAGCAAAGATTGTATGACCGGGGGGCTAAATCAGCCCCAGCATTTT	CASKDCMTGGLNQPQHF
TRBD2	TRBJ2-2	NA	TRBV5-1	TGCGCCAGCAGCTTGGACGCGGGAGCGGTCGGGGAGCTGTTTTTT	CASSLDAGAVGELFF
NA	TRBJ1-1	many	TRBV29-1	TGCAGCGTTGAGAATCGCGCGGGGATTGAAGCTTTCTTT	CSVENRAGIEAFF
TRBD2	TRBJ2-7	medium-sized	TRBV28	TGTGCCAGCAGTAGTCCTTATGGAACTAGCGGGAGCCCTTACGAGCAGTACTTC	CASSSPYGTSGSPYEQYF
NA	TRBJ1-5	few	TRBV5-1	TGCGCCAGCAGCTTGGGAGGATACGGGCCCCAGCATTTT	CASSLGGYGPQHF
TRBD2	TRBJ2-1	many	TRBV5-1	TGCGCCAGCAGCTCCGGGAGGACCTACAATGAGCAGTTCTTC	CASSSGRTYNEQFF